The 13 T cell receptor beta chains in this list originate from one sample, sequenced in a study of CD8+ T cells in alopecia areata. As the sequencing template, cDNA was produced by extracting RNA and reverse transcribing it. Clones were read by immunoSEQ multiplex PCR, and TCRdb kept only the in-frame ones, dropping some. The profile shows 80,000 to 100,000 clones, around 47% of them singletons. Documented treatment: oral pan-JAK inhibitor, 5-10 mg twice daily. The specimen comprised CD8+ T cells sorted from blood, sampled at week 24, from a patient treated with tofacitinib. Receptors were obtained from a human donor with alopecia areata.

This clone was seen only a few times. The V call is TRBV5-1, the J call TRBJ2-7, with a possible D match to TRBD1 (6 bases). Germline CDR1 is SGHRS and CDR2 is YFSETQ. V shed 3 bases and J shed 5 bases, with 6 bases lying between them. CDR3 length equals 11 residues. The DNA of the CDR3 is TGCGCCAGCAGCTCAGGGGACGAGCAGTACTTC. Translating gives CASSSGDEQYF.

The chain recombines TRBV29-1 with TRBJ1-1; D possibly corresponds to TRBD1 (5 bases). The CDR3 covers 10 residues. The germline V gene has CDR1 SQVTM and CDR2 ANQGSEA. Trimming pared 1 base from V and 10 bases from J, leaving 7 bases between. The CDR3 spells CSVEGQRAFF. CDR3 DNA sequence: TGCAGCGTTGAAGGACAGAGAGCTTTCTTT.

This clone was counted a few times. This chain connects TRBV5-6 to TRBJ2-7, with D hard to call. Germline CDR1 is SGHDT and CDR2 is YYEEEE. Trimming shortened V by 0 bases and J by 5 bases, and 12 bases separated the two germline ends. The CDR3 is made up of 14 amino acids. CDR3 DNA: TGTGCCAGCAGCTTGGCCCCGAGACACGACGAGCAGTACTTC. Amino acids: CASSLAPRHDEQYF.

The CDR3 loop is CASSQVATPFPVEAFF. The CDR3 DNA sequence: TGCGCCAGCAGCCAAGTCGCGACCCCCTTTCCCGTTGAAGCTTTCTTT. This chain uses TRBV4-1 with TRBJ1-1; D ambiguous. Looked up from germline, CDR1 is MGHRA and CDR2 is YSYEKL. This CDR3 has 16 residues. Trimming cost V 1 base and J 7 bases, with 19 bases left between them.

The chain is built from TRBV9 and TRBJ2-7, with a possible D match to TRBD2 (6 bases). This CDR3 has 16 residues. Germline V gene sequence: CDR1 SGDLS, CDR2 YYNGEE. V was trimmed by 3 bases and J by 1 base, leaving 17 bases between them. CDR3: CASSGLIAEWSYEQYF. The CDR3 coding sequence is TGTGCCAGCAGCGGACTTATAGCGGAGTGGTCCTACGAGCAGTACTTC.

The J gene is TRBJ2-3, the V gene TRBV4-2; TRBD2 might be the D (6 bases). Germline CDR1 LGHNA, CDR2 YNFKEQ. The CDR3 consists of 16 residues. Trimming stripped 4 bases from V and 0 bases from J, with 14 bases between. The CDR3 spells CASSPDYSFSTDTQYF. As DNA, the CDR3 is TGTGCCAGCAGCCCGGACTATTCTTTCAGCACAGATACGCAGTATTTT.

The V and J genes are TRBV9 and TRBJ2-1; a weak D match, TRBD2 (6 bases). In germline, CDR1 is SGDLS, CDR2 YYNGEE. The CDR3 is 14 amino acids. V lost 6 bases, J lost 4 bases, and 14 bases lay in between. In DNA form, the CDR3 reads TGTGCCAGCACCCCAGTGGGAGGTTACAATGAGCAGTTCTTC. Its translation is CASTPVGGYNEQFF.

V usage is TRBV2 and J usage is TRBJ2-2; a weak D match, TRBD2 (6 bases). Germline V gives CDR1 SNHLY, CDR2 FYNNEI. Trimming left V 7 bases short and J 0 bases short, with 12 bases between. The CDR3 covers 15 residues. The CDR3 DNA follows: TGTGCCAGCACGGGGGTACTCCCGAACACCGGGGAGCTGTTTTTT. It yields the protein CASTGVLPNTGELFF. Variable domain in full (rest from reference TRBV2 and TRBJ2-2): EPEVTQTPSHQVTQMGQEVILRCVPISNHLYFYWYRQILGQKVEFLVSFYNNEISEKSEIFDDQFSVERPDGSNFTLKIRSTKLEDSAMYFCASTGVLPNTGELFFGEGSRLTVL.

This clone came up once. The rearrangement joins TRBV7-9 to TRBJ2-1; D perhaps matches TRBD2 (5 bases). V lost 0 bases, J lost 8 bases, and 8 bases lay in between. The CDR3 extends over 13 amino acids. CDR1 and CDR2 (germline): SEHNR, FQNEAQ (reference sequence). The CDR3 protein is CASSLAAVDEQFF. The CDR3 DNA sequence: TGTGCCAGCAGCTTAGCAGCGGTCGATGAGCAGTTCTTC.

This chain connects TRBV9 to TRBJ2-5; D is possibly TRBD2 (5 bases). From germline, CDR1 is SGDLS and CDR2 YYNGEE. This CDR3 is 19 amino acids long. Trimming took off 3 bases at V and 4 bases at J, with 28 bases between the two ends. The CDR3 nucleotides are TGTGCCAGCAGCGGATACGAGGGTCAAGCAGGAGCCTTGGGAGAGACCCAGTACTTC. It codes for CASSGYEGQAGALGETQYF. Looking up the rest from reference TRBV9 and TRBJ2-5 gives the full variable domain: DSGVTQTPKHLITATGQRVTLRCSPRSGDLSVYWYQQSLDQGLQFLIQYYNGEERAKGNILERFSAQQFPDLHSELNLSSLELGDSALYFCASSGYEGQAGALGETQYFGPGTRLLVL.

The gene calls are TRBV7-6 and TRBJ2-1; D might be TRBD2 (6 bases). The length of the CDR3 is 15 residues. The V end was cut by 4 bases, the J end by 2 bases, with 12 bases between. Germline V lookup: CDR1 SGHVS, CDR2 FNYEAQ. CDR3 in DNA: TGTGCCAGCAGCTGGGAAAGGACTACCTACAATGAGCAGTTCTTC. It yields the protein CASSWERTTYNEQFF. The full variable domain, its missing parts supplied by reference TRBV7-6 and TRBJ2-1, is GAGVSQSPRYKVTKRGQDVALRCDPISGHVSLYWYRQALGQGPEFLTYFNYEAQQDKSGLPNDRFSAERPEGSISTLTIQRTEQRDSAMYRCASSWERTTYNEQFFGPGTRLTVL.

This chain links TRBV30 with TRBJ2-7; TRBD2 matches 7 bases. V lost 3 bases, J lost 3 bases, and 8 bases stayed unmatched. Per the germline V gene, CDR1 is GTSNPN and CDR2 is SVGIG (reference sequence). This CDR3 spans 14 amino acids. CDR3 nucleotides: TGTGCCTGGAGCGACGTCGGACTAGTCTACGAGCAGTACTTC. It is translated as CAWSDVGLVYEQYF.

The V call is TRBV10-3, the J call TRBJ1-1; D gene unclear. V was clipped by 3 bases and J by 6 bases, with 11 bases between them. The CDR3 sequence is 13 residues long. Germline CDR1 and CDR2: ENHRY and SYGVKD. The CDR3 protein is CAISESGIPEAFF. CDR3 in DNA: TGTGCCATCAGTGAAAGTGGAATCCCTGAAGCTTTCTTT.